Sequencing of this T cell receptor (beta chain) was carried out in a study of OX40 agonist ivuxolimab in advanced cancers. Study details: Three patients, one with hepatocellular carcinoma and two with cutaneous melanoma, responded partially.

Looked up from germline, CDR1 is SGDLS and CDR2 is YYNGEE. Trimming stripped 3 bases from V and 5 bases from J, with 20 bases between. The CDR3 length is 16 residues. Assay: immunoSEQ multiplex PCR; the TCRdb copy retains only in-frame clones and omits some. Of tens of thousands of clones in the sample, around 90% were seen once. The V call is TRBV9, the J call TRBJ2-5, with D possibly matching TRBD1 (6 bases). The receptor's source is an adult with an advanced solid tumor such as melanoma, head and neck, liver or kidney cancer. The source material was CD4+ or CD8+ T cells sorted from blood, sampled in a trial of the OX40 agonist ivuxolimab. CDR3 in amino acids: CASSADLTGQGETQYF. CDR3 coding DNA: TGTGCCAGCAGCGCGGACCTTACAGGTCAGGGGGAGACCCAGTACTTC.